These 7 T cell receptor beta chains were all obtained from the same sample, sequenced in a study of T cells in Graves' hyperthyroidism and ophthalmopathy. Researchers amplified the TCR beta CDR3 regions from RNA transcripts. TCR CDR3 underwent first-round RT-PCR with the HTBI primer set. TCRdb fed the multiplex PCR reads into MiXCR, producing one record per CDR3 protein. The sample has nearly 250,000 distinct CDR3 sequences, approximately 25% seen once. The specimen was blood. These receptors were collected from a woman aged 40 to 50 with Graves' ophthalmopathy.

This chain joins TRBV28 and TRBJ2-5, with TRBD1 matching 10 bases. CDR1 is MDHEN and CDR2 is SYDVKM in the germline V gene. CDR3 length: 15 amino acids. With 5 bases clipped from V and 5 bases from J, the junction kept 8 bases outside the gene matches. Here the CDR3 reads CASSETGTGDETQYF. CDR3 nucleotide sequence: TGTGCCAGCAGTGAAACCGGGACAGGGGACGAGACCCAGTACTTC.

This clonotype has a count of ten or more. The V call is TRBV18, the J call TRBJ2-5, with TRBD2 as a possible D gene (6 bases). Between the trimmed V and J ends, which lost 4 bases and 5 bases, there was a span of 14 bases. The CDR3 is 14 residues long. Germline-derived CDR1 and CDR2 are KGHSH and LQKENI. CDR3 nucleotides: TGTGCCAGCTCACAGCTACCCCGGGGGGAGACCCAGTACTTC. This translates into CASSQLPRGETQYF.

Many counts were recorded for this clonotype. The chain joins TRBV6-1 to TRBJ1-1, with 7 bases aligning to TRBD1. This CDR3 region has 14 residues. Germline V gene lookup returns CDR1 MNHNS and CDR2 SASEGT. Unmatched junction bases numbered 5, after V lost 6 bases and J lost 1 base. The CDR3 nucleotides read TGTGCCAGCAGCAGGGGGGGGCGGAACACTGAAGCTTTCTTT. Its translation is CASSRGGRNTEAFF.

This clonotype was recorded many times. The chain is built from TRBV7-9 and TRBJ2-7; D is possibly TRBD1 (5 bases). Germline assignment: CDR1 SEHNR and CDR2 FQNEAQ (reference sequence). CDR3 length: 14 residues. Trimming left V 4 bases short and J 2 bases short, with 12 bases between. For the CDR3, the DNA is TGTGCCAGCAGCTCCTCCGACAGAACCTACGAGCAGTACTTC. Amino acid sequence: CASSSSDRTYEQYF.

This chain joins TRBV27 and TRBJ2-5; D remains ambiguous. The germline V gene has CDR1 MNHEY and CDR2 SMNVEV (reference sequence). CDR3 length: 13 residues. With 4 bases removed from V and 5 bases from J, the gap between germline ends came to 11 bases. CDR3: CASSSRHGETQYF. In DNA form, the CDR3 reads TGTGCCAGCAGTTCCAGGCACGGGGAGACCCAGTACTTC.

There are a few counts of this clonotype. The rearrangement uses TRBV7-2 and TRBJ2-5; no clear D. The CDR3 spans 10 residues. V dropped 8 bases and J dropped 1 base, with 2 bases sitting between them. CDR1 and CDR2 (germline): SGHTA, FQGNSA. The CDR3 is CASAQETQYF. The CDR3 nucleotides are TGTGCCAGCGCCCAAGAGACCCAGTACTTC.

This clonotype was seen ten or more times. V gene TRBV7-8 combines with J gene TRBJ1-1; a possible D gene is TRBD1 (6 bases). Trimming took 7 bases from V and 4 from J, leaving 13 bases between them. CDR1 and CDR2 (germline): SGHVS, FQNEAQ. The CDR3 has 13 amino acids. CDR3 sequence: CASTQAGATEAFF. In nucleotides, the CDR3 is TGTGCCAGCACCCAGGCGGGGGCCACTGAAGCTTTCTTT. Drawing the rest from reference TRBV7-8 and TRBJ1-1, the complete variable domain is GAGVSQSPRYKVAKRGQDVALRCDPISGHVSLFWYQQALGQGPEFLTYFQNEAQLDKSGLPSDRFFAERPEGSVSTLKIQRTQQEDSAVYLCASTQAGATEAFFGQGTRLTVV.